This T cell receptor beta chain was sequenced for a study of T cell changes during pregnancy in multiple sclerosis. The germline gives CDR1 SGHRS, CDR2 YFSETQ. This CDR3 is 15 amino acids long. V trimming: 0 bases; J trimming: 5 bases; junction bases outside the gene matches: 1. Profiling relied on immunoSEQ multiplex PCR, and the TCRdb table lists in-frame clones only, not all of them. The sample has 9,000 to 15,000 clones, about 93% seen once. This TCR was recovered from a female donor with multiple sclerosis, enrolled in a pregnancy study. This chain joins TRBV5-1 and TRBJ2-1; TRBD2 agrees at 11 bases. The sequenced sample was CD4+ T cells from peripheral blood mononuclear cells, obtained before pregnancy. CDR3 region: CASSLVAGGHNEQFF. The CDR3, as DNA: TGCGCCAGCAGCTTGGTAGCGGGGGGGCACAATGAGCAGTTCTTC.